One and the same sample provided the 24 T cell receptor beta chains below, sequenced in a study of OX40 agonist ivuxolimab in advanced cancers. Data came from immunoSEQ multiplex PCR; TCRdb stores just in-frame clones and leaves some out. The table includes some 85,000 clones, about 88% detected once. Sample: CD4+ or CD8+ T cells sorted from blood, taken in a trial of the OX40 agonist ivuxolimab. Every receptor here comes from an adult with an advanced solid tumor such as melanoma, head and neck, liver or kidney cancer.

CDR3 DNA: TGTGCCAGCAGCTTCAGGGGGGGCTCCTACAATGAGCAGTTCTTC. Amino acids: CASSFRGGSYNEQFF. The chain joins TRBV7-9 to TRBJ2-1; D might be TRBD1 or TRBD2, each matching 7 bases. Trimming shortened V by 3 bases and J by 0 bases, and 9 bases separated the two germline ends. Per the germline V gene, CDR1 is SEHNR and CDR2 is FQNEAQ (reference sequence). The CDR3 spans 15 residues. Drawing the rest from reference TRBV7-9 and TRBJ2-1, the complete variable domain is DTGVSQNPRHKITKRGQNVTFRCDPISEHNRLYWYRQTLGQGPEFLTYFQNEAQLEKSRLLSDRFSAERPKGSFSTLEIQRTEQGDSAMYLCASSFRGGSYNEQFFGPGTRLTVL.

This clone was observed a single time. The chain carries TRBV6-6 and TRBJ2-7; D is uncertain. CDR1 is MNHNY, CDR2 SVGAGI, per germline (reference sequence). This CDR3 region has 11 residues. Trimming left V 4 bases short and J 10 bases short, with 11 bases between. The CDR3 DNA reads as TGTGCCAGCAGTTCGAGGAGTCGCCAGTACTTC. This gives the protein CASSSRSRQYF.

J is TRBJ1-1 and V is TRBV6-5; tentatively, D is TRBD1 (5 bases). The CDR3 is 15 amino acids. V was pared by 5 bases and J by 1 base, with 14 bases between. CDR1 is MNHEY and CDR2 is SVGAGI in the germline V gene. The CDR3 region has the DNA TGTGCCAGCAGTAGCCTGGGGGGGACGAACACTGAAGCTTTCTTT. Protein: CASSSLGGTNTEAFF.

The gene calls are TRBV5-4 and TRBJ2-3; D not certain. Deletions cut 4 bases from V and 0 bases from J, with 6 bases between. The CDR3 runs to 13 residues. Germline CDR1 and CDR2: SGHNT and YYREEE (reference sequence). The CDR3 is CASSNGSTDTQYF. The DNA of the CDR3 is TGTGCCAGCAGCAACGGGAGCACAGATACGCAGTATTTT.

The chain uses TRBV30 and TRBJ2-7, with D perhaps assigned TRBD1 or TRBD2 (7 bases each). The CDR3 has 13 amino acids. CDR1 GTSNPN and CDR2 SVGIG come from the germline V gene (reference sequence). V shed 6 bases and J shed 0 bases, with 12 bases lying between them. The CDR3 protein is CACQGGSSYEQYF. CDR3 nucleotides: TGTGCCTGTCAGGGGGGGAGCTCCTACGAGCAGTACTTC.

The CDR3 loop reads CAWDPAGWIQGSPLHF. CDR3 bases: TGTGCCTGGGACCCGGCAGGGTGGATCCAGGGTTCACCCCTCCACTTT. The rearrangement joins TRBV30 to TRBJ1-6; possibly TRBD1 for D (5 bases). The V gene's germline CDR1 is GTSNPN and CDR2 SVGIG (reference sequence). The CDR3 loop spans 16 amino acids. The V and J ends lost 5 bases and 9 bases respectively, with 23 bases between them.

The chain couples TRBV6-1 to TRBJ2-1, with D maybe TRBD1 (6 bases). V shed 2 bases and J shed 8 bases, with 16 bases lying between them. This CDR3 is 15 amino acids long. Germline assignment: CDR1 MNHNS and CDR2 SASEGT. The chain's CDR3 is CASSESWGRMYEQFF. The CDR3 DNA is TGTGCCAGCAGTGAAAGCTGGGGGCGCATGTATGAGCAGTTCTTC.

This clone was detected only a few times. This chain's CDR3 is CARRTGGTEAFF. CDR3 nucleotide sequence: TGTGCCAGGCGGACAGGGGGCACTGAAGCTTTCTTT. The gene calls are TRBV9 and TRBJ1-1; TRBD1 agrees at 10 bases. Germline loops: CDR1 SGDLS, CDR2 YYNGEE. This CDR3 is 12 amino acids long. The trim removed 8 bases at V and 4 bases at J, leaving 2 bases unmatched. Full variable domain (outside the CDR3, taken from reference TRBV9 and TRBJ1-1): DSGVTQTPKHLITATGQRVTLRCSPRSGDLSVYWYQQSLDQGLQFLIQYYNGEERAKGNILERFSAQQFPDLHSELNLSSLELGDSALYFCARRTGGTEAFFGQGTRLTVV.

The chain carries TRBV5-6 and TRBJ2-3; a weak D match, TRBD2 (7 bases). CDR1 is SGHDT and CDR2 is YYEEEE in the germline V gene. The CDR3 has 15 residues. Trimming left V 6 bases short and J 5 bases short, with 19 bases between. The CDR3 loop is CASTQSGRGVDTQYF. CDR3 sequence (DNA): TGTGCCAGCACTCAGAGTGGGAGGGGGGTAGATACGCAGTATTTT.

The chain combines TRBV7-9 with TRBJ1-4; 9 bases fit TRBD1. This CDR3 has 12 residues. Unmatched junction bases numbered 1, after V lost 3 bases and J lost 11 bases. Per germline, CDR1 SEHNR and CDR2 FQNEAQ (reference sequence). CDR3 residues: CASSFGQGKLFF. CDR3 sequence (DNA): TGTGCCAGCAGCTTCGGACAGGGGAAACTGTTTTTT.

This rearrangement joins TRBV5-1 to TRBJ1-2; D remains unclear. The CDR3 totals 14 residues. Trimming took off 0 bases at V and 3 bases at J, with 9 bases between the two ends. Germline V gene lookup returns CDR1 SGHRS and CDR2 YFSETQ. The CDR3 DNA reads as TGCGCCAGCAGCTTGGAAAAGGGTGACTATGGCTACACCTTC. This translates into CASSLEKGDYGYTF.

V gene TRBV5-8 combines with J gene TRBJ2-7, with TRBD1 identical over 9 bases. CDR1 and CDR2 (germline): SGHTS, YDEGEE. Germline trimming cut 0 bases from V and 6 bases from J; bases unmatched to any gene: 4. This CDR3 is 14 amino acids long. CDR3: CASSLGGTGIEQYF. In nucleotides, the CDR3 is TGTGCCAGCAGCTTGGGGGGGACAGGGATCGAGCAGTACTTC. Based on the CDR3 plus reference TRBV5-8 and TRBJ2-7, the full variable domain is EAGVTQSPTHLIKTRGQQATLRCSPISGHTSVYWYQQALGLGLQFLLWYDEGEERNRGNFPPRFSGRQFPNYSSELNVNALELEDSALYLCASSLGGTGIEQYFGPGTRLTVT.

In this sample, this clone turned up a few times. The chain employs TRBV19 and TRBJ1-5, with D possibly being TRBD1 (5 bases). V was clipped by 8 bases and J by 6 bases, with 20 bases between them. This CDR3 contains 15 residues. Looked up from germline, CDR1 is LNHDA and CDR2 is SQIVND (reference sequence). The CDR3 sequence: CASVPGHDAFQPQHF. Here the CDR3 DNA reads TGTGCCAGTGTCCCAGGACATGATGCATTTCAGCCCCAGCATTTT. Based on the CDR3 plus reference TRBV19 and TRBJ1-5, the full variable domain is DGGITQSPKYLFRKEGQNVTLSCEQNLNHDAMYWYRQDPGQGLRLIYYSQIVNDFQKGDIAEGYSVSREKKESFPLTVTSAQKNPTAFYLCASVPGHDAFQPQHFGDGTRLSIL.

The V and J genes are TRBV6-1 and TRBJ2-7; D perhaps matches TRBD2 (5 bases). This CDR3 contains 16 residues. CDR1 is MNHNS, CDR2 SASEGT, per germline. Trimming stripped 1 base from V and 3 bases from J, with 16 bases between. The CDR3 DNA reads as TGTGCCAGCAGTGAAGTCCGCCGGGGAAGAAGCTACGAGCAGTACTTC. Translated: CASSEVRRGRSYEQYF.

The J gene is TRBJ2-1, the V gene TRBV11-2; 10 bases fit TRBD2. The CDR3 spans 15 residues. Germline lookup yields CDR1 SGHAT and CDR2 FQNNGV. V shed 2 bases and J 4 bases; nucleotides not matched to a gene: 2. The CDR3 coding sequence is TGTGCCAGCAGCTTAACTAGCGGGAATTACAATGAGCAGTTCTTC. Protein product: CASSLTSGNYNEQFF.

The chain joins TRBV11-2 to TRBJ2-7, with 9 nucleotides matching TRBD1. Germline values: CDR1 SGHAT, CDR2 FQNNGV. The V segment lost 0 bases and the J segment 2 bases; nucleotides outside the gene matches: 2. The CDR3 extends over 15 amino acids. CDR3 in amino acids: CASSLEQGATYEQYF. The CDR3 DNA reads as TGTGCCAGCAGCTTAGAACAGGGGGCCACCTACGAGCAGTACTTC.

This sequence joins TRBV6-5 and TRBJ1-4, with a tentative D call TRBD1 (5 bases). The CDR3 is 14 residues long. Germline values: CDR1 MNHEY, CDR2 SVGAGI. Trimming left V 4 bases short and J 7 bases short, with 13 bases between. The CDR3 DNA reads TGTGCCAGCAGTTCGCGGCAGGGAGGTGAAAAACTGTTTTTT. Its protein is CASSSRQGGEKLFF.

This chain links TRBV15 with TRBJ1-4, with 7 bases aligning to TRBD1. This CDR3 is built from 16 residues. V lost 0 bases and J lost 0; bases outside the gene matches: 1. Per the germline V gene, CDR1 is LNHNV and CDR2 is YYDKDF (reference sequence). Here the CDR3 reads CATSRDQGATNEKLFF. The CDR3 DNA reads TGTGCCACCAGCAGAGATCAGGGGGCAACTAATGAAAAACTGTTTTTT.

The chain employs TRBV30 and TRBJ1-3; D gene uncertain. V shed 0 bases and J shed 3 bases, with 15 bases lying between them. Germline-derived CDR1 and CDR2 are GTSNPN and SVGIG (reference sequence). The CDR3 length is 16 residues. DNA of the CDR3: TGTGCCTGGAGTGTCCCTCTGGCGTGGTATGGAAACACCATATATTTT. Its protein is CAWSVPLAWYGNTIYF.

CDR3 DNA: TGTGCCAGCAGCCAAGTCCTAGCGGATAGCACAGATACGCAGTATTTT. Protein: CASSQVLADSTDTQYF. The V gene is TRBV4-2, the J gene TRBJ2-3, with 7 bases aligning to TRBD2. With 1 base clipped from V and 0 bases from J, the junction kept 4 bases outside the gene matches. Germline V gives CDR1 LGHNA, CDR2 YNFKEQ. The length of the CDR3 is 16 residues.

V usage is TRBV12-5 and J usage is TRBJ1-1; TRBD1 is a possible D gene (6 bases). This CDR3 has 15 amino acids. V gave up 0 bases and J gave up 1 base, with 9 bases separating them. Germline CDR1 reads LGHNT; CDR2 reads FRNRAP. The DNA for the CDR3 is TGTGCTAGTGGTTTGGTACTGGGACAGAACACTGAAGCTTTCTTT. Protein: CASGLVLGQNTEAFF.

This clone appeared once. V gene TRBV30 combines with J gene TRBJ1-5; D is possibly TRBD1 (6 bases). The V gene lost 3 bases and the J gene lost 5 bases, with 11 bases spanning the gap. CDR3 length: 13 residues. Looked up from germline, CDR1 is GTSNPN and CDR2 is SVGIG (reference sequence). In DNA form, the CDR3 reads TGTGCCTGGAGAGACAGGTTCGATCAGCCCCAGCATTTT. Translated: CAWRDRFDQPQHF.

J is TRBJ2-5 and V is TRBV7-2; 7 bases match TRBD1. The CDR3 is made up of 16 amino acids. The V and J ends lost 5 bases and 5 bases, in that order; junction bases with no gene match: 14. The germline V gene encodes CDR1 SGHTA and CDR2 FQGNSA. The CDR3 nucleotides are TGTGCCAGCAGCACCGTGACAGGGCAAATTGGGGAGACCCAGTACTTC. Amino acids: CASSTVTGQIGETQYF.

The chain has TRBV7-9 and TRBJ2-1; D unclear. Germline CDR1 and CDR2: SEHNR and FQNEAQ (reference sequence). The CDR3 covers 11 residues. V was pared by 1 base and J by 9 bases, with 4 bases between. CDR3 nucleotide sequence: TGTGCCAGCAGCTTAGGGGGTGAGCAGTTCTTC. Residues: CASSLGGEQFF.